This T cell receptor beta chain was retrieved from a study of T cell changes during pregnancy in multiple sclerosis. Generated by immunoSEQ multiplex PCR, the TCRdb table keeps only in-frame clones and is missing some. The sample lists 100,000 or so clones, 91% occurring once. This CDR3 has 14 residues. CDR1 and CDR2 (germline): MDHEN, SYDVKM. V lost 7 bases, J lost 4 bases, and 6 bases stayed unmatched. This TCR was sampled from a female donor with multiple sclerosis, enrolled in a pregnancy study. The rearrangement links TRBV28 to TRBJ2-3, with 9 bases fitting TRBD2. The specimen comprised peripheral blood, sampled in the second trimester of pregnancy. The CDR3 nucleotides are TGTGCCAGCACCATGGGACTAGCAGCAGATACGCAGTATTTT. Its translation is CASTMGLAADTQYF.